The clone carrying this T cell receptor (beta chain) was counted between two and nine times. The antigen remains undetermined. The sample is drawn from a study of blood T cells in healthy people across ages. Study findings and constraints: Older individuals had lower TCR beta diversity per million T cells (the decline was roughly linear). Researchers deemed the diversity estimates from one million T cells underestimates.

Next came a second PCR, run for about 6 to 11 cycles, which used a sample-barcoded 5' primer along with a J-beta primer mix. Samples each returned at least 2.5 million CDR3-containing paired-end reads. In TCRdb, the 5' RACE reads were re-called with MiXCR into one record per CDR3 protein. This sample has some 730,000 distinct CDR3 sequences, with over 20% found just once. Sequences were obtained from blood. The receptor was derived from a man aged 70-80 years in good health.

In nucleotides, the CDR3 is TGTGCCAGCAGTGACCCGGACAGGGGCTTCTATGGCTACACCTTC. Protein: CASSDPDRGFYGYTF. This chain joins TRBV25-1 and TRBJ1-2; 9 bases map to TRBD1. CDR1 and CDR2 (germline): MGHDK, SYGVNS. This CDR3 comprises 15 residues. The V segment lost 3 bases and the J segment 4 bases; nucleotides outside the gene matches: 6.